These T cell receptor beta chains were read from a single sample in a study of cytomegalovirus exposure and HLA in healthy donors. Libraries were prepared by immunoSEQ multiplex PCR; TCRdb keeps only in-frame clonotypes and omits some of them. The repertoire holds 150,000 to 250,000 clones, 65% to 90% seen once, with roughly 12% in the top ten. The specimen was PBMCs. All receptors come from a woman in her 30s in good health and CMV-seropositive. The CDR3 runs from the conserved cysteine through the conserved F or W. A D gene is named only where the DNA matches it firmly.

v_gene	j_gene	d_gene	CDR3aa
TRBV4-1	TRBJ1-1	TRBD1	CASSQLQGSTEAFF
TRBV15	TRBJ2-5	.	CATVADMVQETQYF
TRBV6-5	TRBJ2-1	.	CASSDPGFYNEQFF
TRBV5-5	TRBJ2-7	TRBD2	CASSLFGGRPSYEQYF
TRBV19	TRBJ1-1	.	CASSEWTPDTEAFF
TRBV28	TRBJ1-2	.	CASSLDSSYGYTF
TRBV18	TRBJ2-3	TRBD1	CASSPTGQGTDTQYF
TRBV25-1	TRBJ1-2	TRBD1	CASTPGQGIVGGYTF
TRBV5-1	TRBJ1-5	TRBD1	CASSYGTGFNQPQHF
TRBV28	TRBJ2-2	TRBD2	CASRASGSGAGELFF
TRBV2	TRBJ1-1	.	CASTFGVAGNTEAFF
TRBV5-1	TRBJ2-1	TRBD2	CASSYGGYNEQFF
TRBV7-3	TRBJ2-2	.	CASTQGNTGELFF
TRBV7-3	TRBJ2-1	TRBD1	CASSPNHVGTGNNEQFF
TRBV5-4	TRBJ1-1	.	CASSLYWAPTEAFF
TRBV7-3	TRBJ2-7	TRBD2	CASSLRGTSLGEQYF
TRBV5-1	TRBJ2-7	.	CASSERGLRSYEQYF
TRBV29-1	TRBJ1-2	.	CSVPGDYGYTF
TRBV2	TRBJ1-1	TRBD1	CASSVLIWGQGGRSTEAFF
TRBV29-1	TRBJ2-7	TRBD2	CSALTSGSLSEQYF
TRBV30	TRBJ2-5	.	CAWRGKGGAYRETQYF
TRBV28	TRBJ2-7	.	CASSEVGASAYEQYF
TRBV18	TRBJ1-1	.	CASSPDLGGTDTEAFF
TRBV2	TRBJ1-5	TRBD1	CASSGTGRNQPQHF
TRBV18	TRBJ2-5	.	CASSTGETQYF
TRBV5-1	TRBJ1-3	TRBD1	CASSRTRQGIVSGNTIYF
TRBV20-1	TRBJ2-7	.	CSAAQSGEQYF
TRBV25-1	TRBJ2-3	.	CASSESETSTDTQYF
TRBV6-8	TRBJ2-3	.	CALPAGANTDTQYF